The clone carrying this TCR beta chain was recorded at least ten times. Its specificity is not known. Patients were excluded because of uncontrolled infection, other autoimmune disease, pregnancy or lactation. What was amplified from RNA transcripts were TCR beta CDR3 regions. HTBI primers were employed in a first-round RT-PCR of the TCR CDR3. Via MiXCR, TCRdb re-called the multiplex PCR reads, giving one row per CDR3 protein. The sample has roughly 580,000 distinct CDR3 sequences; roughly 46% are singletons. The record originates from a study of T cells in Graves' hyperthyroidism and ophthalmopathy. Study-wide results and caveats: Most clonotypes expanded in the thyroid (above 0.001) were also present in blood.

The CDR3 loop spans 14 amino acids. Germline CDR1 SQVTM, CDR2 ANQGSEA. Trimming cost V 7 bases and J 3 bases; bases outside gene matches: 7. The sequence was collected from a woman aged 18-29 years with Graves' hyperthyroidism. Material for sequencing was peripheral blood or thyroid tissue (not recorded which). V is TRBV29-1 and J is TRBJ2-2; 8 bases are shared with TRBD1. The CDR3 reads CSGRQGRDTGELFF. DNA for the CDR3: TGCAGCGGACGACAGGGGCGGGACACCGGGGAGCTGTTTTTT.